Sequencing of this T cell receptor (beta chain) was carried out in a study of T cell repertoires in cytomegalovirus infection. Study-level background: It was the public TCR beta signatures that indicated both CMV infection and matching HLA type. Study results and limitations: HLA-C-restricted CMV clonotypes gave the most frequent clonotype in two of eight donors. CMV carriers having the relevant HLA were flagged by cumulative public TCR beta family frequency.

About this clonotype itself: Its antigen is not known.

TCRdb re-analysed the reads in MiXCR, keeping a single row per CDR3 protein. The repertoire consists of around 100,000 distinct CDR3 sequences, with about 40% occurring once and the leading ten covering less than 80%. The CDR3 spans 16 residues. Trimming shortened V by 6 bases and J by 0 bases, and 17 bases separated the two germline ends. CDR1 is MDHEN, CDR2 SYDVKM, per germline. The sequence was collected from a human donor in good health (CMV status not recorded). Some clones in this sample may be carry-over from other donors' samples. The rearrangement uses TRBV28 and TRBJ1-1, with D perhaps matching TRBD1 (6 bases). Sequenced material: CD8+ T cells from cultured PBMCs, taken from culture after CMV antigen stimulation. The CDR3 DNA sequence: TGTGCCAGCAGCTACATAGCCGGGACACTGAACACTGAAGCTTTCTTT. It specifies CASSYIAGTLNTEAFF.